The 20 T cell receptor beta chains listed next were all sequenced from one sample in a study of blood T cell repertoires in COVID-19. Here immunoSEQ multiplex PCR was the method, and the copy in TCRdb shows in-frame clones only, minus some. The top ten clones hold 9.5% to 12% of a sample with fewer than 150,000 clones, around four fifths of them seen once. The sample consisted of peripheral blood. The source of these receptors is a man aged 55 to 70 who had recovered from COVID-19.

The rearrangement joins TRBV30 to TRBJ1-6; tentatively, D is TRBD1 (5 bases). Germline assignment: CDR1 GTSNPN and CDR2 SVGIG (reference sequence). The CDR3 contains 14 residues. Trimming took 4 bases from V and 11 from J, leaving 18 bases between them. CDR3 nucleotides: TGTGCCTGGAACCCGGACATGCTCGGTACACCCCTCCACTTT. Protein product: CAWNPDMLGTPLHF.

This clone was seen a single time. The CDR3, as DNA: TGTGCCAGTAGCTACACAGGTGATAACACTGAAGCTTTCTTT. Its translation: CASSYTGDNTEAFF. The rearrangement uses TRBV19 and TRBJ1-1, with TRBD1 as a possible D gene (5 bases). Germline-derived CDR1 and CDR2 are LNHDA and SQIVND (reference sequence). The CDR3 is 14 amino acids. Deletions cut 6 bases from V and 2 bases from J, with 13 bases between.

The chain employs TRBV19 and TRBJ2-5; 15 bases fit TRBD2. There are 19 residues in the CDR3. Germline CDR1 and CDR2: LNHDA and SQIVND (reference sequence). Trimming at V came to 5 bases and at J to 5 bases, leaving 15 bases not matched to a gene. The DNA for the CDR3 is TGTGCCAGTAGTGCTTCCGGACTAGCGGGGGGGCGGGCCGGCGAGACCCAGTACTTC. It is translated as CASSASGLAGGRAGETQYF.

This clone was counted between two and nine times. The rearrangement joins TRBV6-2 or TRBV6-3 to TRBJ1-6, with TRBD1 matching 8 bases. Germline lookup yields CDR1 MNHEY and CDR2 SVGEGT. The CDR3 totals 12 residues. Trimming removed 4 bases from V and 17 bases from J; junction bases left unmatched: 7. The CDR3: CASSFDRGPIHF. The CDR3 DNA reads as TGTGCCAGCAGTTTTGACAGGGGCCCCATCCACTTT.

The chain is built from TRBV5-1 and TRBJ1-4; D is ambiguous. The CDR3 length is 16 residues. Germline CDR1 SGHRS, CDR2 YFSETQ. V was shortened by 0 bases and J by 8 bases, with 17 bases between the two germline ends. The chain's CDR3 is CASSLDPVEGGEKLFF. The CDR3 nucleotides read TGCGCCAGCAGCTTGGATCCAGTCGAGGGAGGGGAAAAACTGTTTTTT.

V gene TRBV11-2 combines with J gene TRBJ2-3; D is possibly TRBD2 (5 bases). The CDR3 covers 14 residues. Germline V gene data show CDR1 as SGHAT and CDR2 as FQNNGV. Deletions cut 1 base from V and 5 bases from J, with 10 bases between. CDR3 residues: CASSLGGRVDTQYF. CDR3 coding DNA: TGTGCCAGCAGCTTAGGAGGGCGCGTAGATACGCAGTATTTT.

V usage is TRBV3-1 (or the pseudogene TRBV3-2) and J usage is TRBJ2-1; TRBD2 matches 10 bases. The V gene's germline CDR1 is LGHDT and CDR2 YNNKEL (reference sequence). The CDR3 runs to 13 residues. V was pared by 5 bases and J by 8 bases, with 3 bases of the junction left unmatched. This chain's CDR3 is CASSETSGHEQFF. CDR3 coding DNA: TGTGCCAGCAGCGAGACTAGCGGGCATGAGCAGTTCTTC.

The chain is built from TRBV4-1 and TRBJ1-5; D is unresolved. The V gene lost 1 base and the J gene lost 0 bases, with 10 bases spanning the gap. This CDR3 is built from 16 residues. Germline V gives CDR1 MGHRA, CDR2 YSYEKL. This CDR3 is CASSQARAYSNQPQHF. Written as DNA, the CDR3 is TGCGCCAGCAGCCAAGCAAGAGCTTATAGCAATCAGCCCCAGCATTTT.

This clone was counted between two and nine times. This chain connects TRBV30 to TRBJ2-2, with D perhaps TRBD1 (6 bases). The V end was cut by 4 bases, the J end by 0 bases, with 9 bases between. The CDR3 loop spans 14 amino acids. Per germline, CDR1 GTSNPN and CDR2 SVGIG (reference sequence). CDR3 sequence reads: CAWKQGPNTGELFF. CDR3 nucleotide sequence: TGTGCCTGGAAGCAGGGGCCGAACACCGGGGAGCTGTTTTTT.

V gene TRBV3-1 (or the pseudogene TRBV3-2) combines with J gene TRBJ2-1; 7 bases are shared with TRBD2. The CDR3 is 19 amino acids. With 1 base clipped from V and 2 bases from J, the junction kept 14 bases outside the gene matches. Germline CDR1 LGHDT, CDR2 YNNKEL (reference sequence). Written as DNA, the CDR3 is TGTGCCAGCAGCCAAGCCGGGACTATCGTTTATAGCGCCTACAATGAGCAGTTCTTC. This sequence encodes CASSQAGTIVYSAYNEQFF.

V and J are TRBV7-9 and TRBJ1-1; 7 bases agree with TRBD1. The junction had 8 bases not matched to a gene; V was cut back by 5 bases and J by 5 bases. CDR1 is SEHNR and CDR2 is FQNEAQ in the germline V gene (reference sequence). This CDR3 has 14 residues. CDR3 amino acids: CASSRQGGGTEAFF. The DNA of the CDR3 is TGTGCCAGCAGCCGACAGGGAGGTGGAACTGAAGCTTTCTTT.

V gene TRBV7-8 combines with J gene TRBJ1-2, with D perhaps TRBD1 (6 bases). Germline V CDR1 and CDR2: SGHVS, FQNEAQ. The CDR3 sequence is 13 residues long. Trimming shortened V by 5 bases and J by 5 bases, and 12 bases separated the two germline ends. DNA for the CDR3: TGTGCCAGCAGCGAAGCCGGGACATATGGCTACACCTTC. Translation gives CASSEAGTYGYTF.

The CDR3 loop reads CSVTAANYGYTF. Written as DNA, the CDR3 is TGCAGCGTTACGGCGGCAAACTATGGCTACACCTTC. The chain is built from TRBV29-1 and TRBJ1-2; D remains unclear. CDR1 and CDR2 (germline): SQVTM, ANQGSEA. The CDR3 sequence is 12 residues long. V lost 5 bases and J 2 bases, leaving 9 bases between the germline ends.

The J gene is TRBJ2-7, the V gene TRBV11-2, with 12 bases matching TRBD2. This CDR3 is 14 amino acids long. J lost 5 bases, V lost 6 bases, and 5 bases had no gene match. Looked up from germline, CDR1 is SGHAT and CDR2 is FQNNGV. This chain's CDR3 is CASSRLAGAHEQYF. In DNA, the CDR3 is TGTGCCAGCAGTCGACTAGCGGGGGCCCACGAGCAGTACTTC.

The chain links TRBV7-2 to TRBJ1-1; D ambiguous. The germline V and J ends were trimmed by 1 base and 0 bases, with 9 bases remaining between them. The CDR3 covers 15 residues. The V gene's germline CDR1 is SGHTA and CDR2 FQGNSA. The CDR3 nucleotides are TGTGCCAGCAGCTTAGGGAGTAACTTGAACACTGAAGCTTTCTTT. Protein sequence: CASSLGSNLNTEAFF.

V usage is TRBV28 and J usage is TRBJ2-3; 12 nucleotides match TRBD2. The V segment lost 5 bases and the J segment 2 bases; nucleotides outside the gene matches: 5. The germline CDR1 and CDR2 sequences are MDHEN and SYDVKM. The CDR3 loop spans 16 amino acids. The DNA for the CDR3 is TGTGCCAGCAGTATCACTAGCGGGGGGCCCACAGATACGCAGTATTTT. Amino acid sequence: CASSITSGGPTDTQYF.

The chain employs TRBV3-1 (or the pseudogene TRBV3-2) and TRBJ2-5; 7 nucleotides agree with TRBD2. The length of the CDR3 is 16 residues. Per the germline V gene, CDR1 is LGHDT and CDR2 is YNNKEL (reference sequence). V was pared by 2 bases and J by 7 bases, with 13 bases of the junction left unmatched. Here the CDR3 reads CASSQWKAGPRRTQYF. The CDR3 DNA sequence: TGTGCCAGCAGCCAATGGAAAGCGGGGCCTCGAAGGACCCAGTACTTC.

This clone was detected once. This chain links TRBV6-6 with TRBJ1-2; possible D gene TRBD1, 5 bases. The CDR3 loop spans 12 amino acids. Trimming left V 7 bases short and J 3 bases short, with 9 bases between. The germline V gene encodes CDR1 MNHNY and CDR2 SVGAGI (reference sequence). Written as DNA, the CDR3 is TGTGCCAGCACCGTAGGGGACTATGGCTACACCTTC. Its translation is CASTVGDYGYTF.

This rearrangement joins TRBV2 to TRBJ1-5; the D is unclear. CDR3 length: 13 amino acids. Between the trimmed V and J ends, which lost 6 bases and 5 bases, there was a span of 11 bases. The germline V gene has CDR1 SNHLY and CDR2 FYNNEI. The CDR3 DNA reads TGTGCCAGCAGAACATACCAGGATCAGCCCCAGCATTTT. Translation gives CASRTYQDQPQHF.

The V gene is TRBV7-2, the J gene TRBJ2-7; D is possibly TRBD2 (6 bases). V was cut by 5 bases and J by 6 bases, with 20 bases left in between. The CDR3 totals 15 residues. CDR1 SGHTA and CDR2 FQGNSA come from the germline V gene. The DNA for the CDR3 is TGTGCCAGCAGCCCCCAGTCGGGGGATACAGGCGAGCAGTACTTC. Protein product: CASSPQSGDTGEQYF.